Listed below are T cell receptor beta chains from one sample, sequenced in a study of breast tumors, draining lymph nodes, adjacent tissues. TCRdb re-derived calls from the multiplex PCR reads in MiXCR, one entry per CDR3 protein. The sample lists nearly 200,000 distinct CDR3 sequences; around a third were seen once. Sequenced sample: axillary lymph node tissue. Receptors originate from a female donor with breast cancer. Some clones in this sample may be carry-over from other donors' samples. CDR3s include the opening cysteine and the closing phenylalanine or tryptophan. The order of the fields is D gene, V gene, J gene, clone size, CDR3 DNA, CDR3 protein. A D gene is named only where the DNA matches it firmly. Where a row states a size, it is once, few, many or the class of an expanded clone; other rows omit it.

>.|TRBV18|TRBJ2-2|few
TGTGCCAGCTCACCAGGAGCGACGGAAGGGGAGCTGTTTTTT
CASSPGATEGELFF
>.|TRBV20-1|TRBJ1-5|once
TGCAGTTTATCCCCCGGGACGTCGAATCAGCCCCAGCATTTT
CSLSPGTSNQPQHF
>TRBD2|TRBV2|TRBJ2-5|many
TGTGCCAGCAGTGAAGGCCCGACTAGCGGCCAAGAGACCCAGTACTTC
CASSEGPTSGQETQYF
>TRBD2|TRBV19|TRBJ2-1|many
TGTGCCAGTAGTATTCAGCCCCGGGACTACTACAATGAGCAGTTCTTC
CASSIQPRDYYNEQFF
>.|TRBV7-6|TRBJ2-2|.
TGTGCCGGCAGCGTCAGGACGGCGAACACCGGGGAGCTGTTTTTT
CAGSVRTANTGELFF
>TRBD1|TRBV4-1|TRBJ1-4|once
TGCGCCAGCAGCGGCAGGGGGGCAACCCATGAAAAACTGTTTTTT
CASSGRGATHEKLFF
>.|TRBV30|TRBJ1-2|many
TGTGCCTGGAATCAGGGAATAGTAGGAGGCTACACCTTC
CAWNQGIVGGYTF
>.|TRBV5-1|TRBJ2-3|many
.
CASTSGGRSTDTQYF
>TRBD1|TRBV20-1|TRBJ1-2|many
TGCAGTGCTAGCAACCGGGACAGCTCCGGGCTCTATGGCTACACCTTC
CSASNRDSSGLYGYTF
>.|TRBV7-8|TRBJ1-6|.
TGTGCCAGCAGCCCCGGCCGGGATAATTCACCCCTCCACTTT
CASSPGRDNSPLHF
>.|TRBV5-4|TRBJ2-3|.
TGTGCCAGCAGAACTGGGGCGGCAGGGTCCACAGATACGCAGTATTTT
CASRTGAAGSTDTQYF
>.|TRBV18|TRBJ2-5|few
TGTGCCAGCTCACCACTTCCACAAGAGACCCAGTACTTC
CASSPLPQETQYF
>TRBD2|TRBV6-2/TRBV6-3|TRBJ2-5|few
TGTGCCAGCAGTCGGCGGGAGGGCTCTCAAGAGACCCAGTACTTC
CASSRREGSQETQYF
>TRBD2|TRBV5-1|TRBJ2-3|many
TGCGCCAGCAAGAGGACTAGCGGGGGCACAGATACGCAGTATTTT
CASKRTSGGTDTQYF
>.|TRBV20-1|TRBJ1-2|few
TGCAGTGCTAGAGCTTGGGCAGGAGGGGACTACACCTTC
CSARAWAGGDYTF
>TRBD2|TRBV20-1|TRBJ2-7|many
TGCAGTGGGGGGGGGACTACTTACGAGCAGTACTTC
CSGGGTTYEQYF
>.|TRBV2|TRBJ2-5|many
TGTGCCAGTTCGGCTCAGGGGGGATCGGAGACCCAGTACTTC
CASSAQGGSETQYF
>.|TRBV19|TRBJ1-2|.
TGTGCCAGTAGTATCGGGGACGGTTATGGCTACACCTTC
CASSIGDGYGYTF
>TRBD1|TRBV12-3/TRBV12-4|TRBJ2-3|many
TGTGCCAGCAGTCCCGGGACAGGGGTAGCAGATACGCAGTATTTT
CASSPGTGVADTQYF
>TRBD2|TRBV6-2/TRBV6-3|TRBJ2-2|few
TGTGCCAGCAGCCCCCTGGCCGGGAGGACGAACACCGGGGAGCTGTCTTTT
CASSPLAGRTNTGELSF
>.|TRBV4-1|TRBJ1-2|.
TGCGCCAGCAGCCAAGTTGCGGGGAATGGCTACACCTTC
CASSQVAGNGYTF
>TRBD1|TRBV29-1|TRBJ1-5|.
TGCAGCGTTGAGGGCCTGGGGGACAGCCAAGAGACCCAGCATTTT
CSVEGLGDSQETQHF
>.|TRBV18|TRBJ1-3|many
TGTGCCAGCTCAGCTGACCAGGGCTCTGGAAACACCATATATTTT
CASSADQGSGNTIYF
>.|TRBV4-1|TRBJ2-7|many
TGCGCCAGGCCCTACGAGCAGTACTTC
CARPYEQYF
>TRBD1|TRBV29-1|TRBJ1-2|.
TGCAGCTCAGGGGGACAGTACTATGGCTACACCTTC
CSSGGQYYGYTF
>.|TRBV7-3|TRBJ1-2|many
TGTGCCAGCAGTCCTAATCCCGGGTCCTTCTATGGCTACACCTTC
CASSPNPGSFYGYTF
>TRBD2|TRBV19|TRBJ2-3|many
TGTGCCAGTAGCGGTTGGCGGGAGACTACAGATACGCAGTATTTT
CASSGWRETTDTQYF
>.|TRBV20-1|TRBJ1-3|many
TGCAGTGCTAGCGCAGGGACTGGAAACACCATATATTTT
CSASAGTGNTIYF
>TRBD1|TRBV5-5|TRBJ2-2|many
TGTGCCAGCAGCCCGGGACAGGGATTATACGGGGAGCTGTTTTTT
CASSPGQGLYGELFF
>.|TRBV20-1|TRBJ2-7|many
TGCAGTGCTAGAGATTCGCCGGGACGAGAGCAGTACTTC
CSARDSPGREQYF
>.|TRBV20-1|TRBJ1-4|once
TGCAGTGCTCGAGGGGGAGCCGGGAGTGGAATTAATGAAAAACTGTTTTTT
CSARGGAGSGINEKLFF
>.|TRBV20-1|TRBJ1-2|.
TGCAGTGCACGAACGGGGCTGCATGGCTACACCTTC
CSARTGLHGYTF
>.|TRBV7-8|TRBJ1-2|.
TGTGCCAGCAGCTTCAAGGGAAGCGTGGACTATGGCTACCCCTTC
CASSFKGSVDYGYPF
>.|TRBV30|TRBJ2-5|many
TGTGCCTGGAGTCCGGGACGCCTCCCAAGGACCCAGTACTTC
CAWSPGRLPRTQYF
>TRBD2|TRBV20-1|TRBJ2-3|.
TGCAGTGCACAGGCTAGCGGAAGGAATGAGCAGTATTTT
CSAQASGRNEQYF
>.|TRBV12-3/TRBV12-4|TRBJ2-1|many
TGTGCCAGCAGTTTAGGGACCAAGAATGAGCAGTTCTTC
CASSLGTKNEQFF
>.|TRBV20-1|TRBJ1-5|many
TGCAGTGCTGCCCCTGGACAGTCAGATCAGCCCCAGCATTTT
CSAAPGQSDQPQHF
>.|TRBV7-2|TRBJ2-1|many
TGTGCCAGCAGCTTAGCTAGAGGCGGCGGGGAGCAGTTCTTC
CASSLARGGGEQFF
>TRBD2|TRBV27|TRBJ2-1|few
TGTGCCAGCAGTGAAGAAACAGCGGGAGAACCCTACAATGAGCAGTTCTTC
CASSEETAGEPYNEQFF
>.|TRBV7-8|TRBJ2-2|many
TGTGCCAGCGGAGGGACCTTATCTTCTGTCACCGGGGAGCTGTTTTTT
CASGGTLSSVTGELFF
>.|TRBV5-6|TRBJ2-3|.
TGTGCCAGCAGTAAAGACCAGGGGTTACGGAACACAGATACGCAGTATTTT
CASSKDQGLRNTDTQYF
>TRBD1|TRBV20-1|TRBJ1-1|.
TGCAGTGATAGGGGGACAGGGTCGGGCGCTGAAGCTTTCTTT
CSDRGTGSGAEAFF
>.|TRBV6-2/TRBV6-3|TRBJ2-2|few
TGTGCCAGCAGTTTCTGGAACACCGGGGAGCTGTTTTTT
CASSFWNTGELFF
>TRBD2|TRBV7-9|TRBJ2-1|many
TGTGCCAGCAGCTCTCGGACTAGCGGGAGTCCCGACAATGAGCAGTTCTTC
CASSSRTSGSPDNEQFF
>TRBD2|TRBV30|TRBJ2-1|.
TGTGCCCGGAGTGTAGCGGGAGAGGGGGGGAGGGATGAGCAGTTCTTC
CARSVAGEGGRDEQFF
>.|TRBV6-1|TRBJ2-3|.
TGTGCCAGCAGTGACCGAGGAGGGACGAGCACAGATACGCAGTATTTT
CASSDRGGTSTDTQYF
>TRBD1|TRBV2|TRBJ2-5|many
TGTGCCAGCAAAAAAAGACAGGGATCCCAAGAGACCCAGTACTTC
CASKKRQGSQETQYF
>TRBD2|TRBV19|TRBJ2-1|many
TGTGCCAGTAGTATCCGGACTAGCGGGTTCAACAATGAGCAGTTCTTC
CASSIRTSGFNNEQFF
>.|TRBV6-1|TRBJ2-5|.
TGTGCCATACAGCTCCCCCAAGAGACCCAGTACTTC
CAIQLPQETQYF
>.|TRBV25-1|TRBJ2-6|.
TGTGCCAGCAGTGAAAGTGGGGGTGGGGGGGCCAACGCCCTGACTTTC
CASSESGGGGANALTF
>.|TRBV5-1|TRBJ2-5|many
TGCGCCAGCAGCTTGGCTAGCCCAGGTCAAGAGACCCAGTACTTC
CASSLASPGQETQYF